What follows are 10 T cell receptor beta chains derived from one specimen sequenced in a study of post-analysis software for immune sequencing data. These receptors lack a known antigen. Findings of the study overall: With TRBV5-6, TRBV5-1 and TRBV20-1 included, about five TRBV segments were more frequent in patients than in controls.

Built from TCR beta cDNA, the libraries had unique molecular identifiers in them. TCRdb called the PCR reads again in MiXCR, with one record for every CDR3 protein. The table shows almost 700,000 distinct CDR3 sequences, with approximately 60% occurring only once. The specimen sequenced was blood. These receptors all come from a girl aged 2 to 10 with multiple sclerosis.

J is TRBJ2-3 and V is TRBV5-1; TRBD1 matches 8 bases. The CDR3 runs 16 residues. Germline lookup yields CDR1 SGHRS and CDR2 YFSETQ. Unmatched junction bases numbered 8, after V lost 5 bases and J lost 0 bases. The CDR3 spells CASSLQGQESTDTQYF. The DNA for the CDR3 is TGCGCCAGCAGTCTGCAGGGACAGGAGAGCACAGATACGCAGTATTTT.

The chain couples TRBV5-1 to TRBJ2-1; D unclear. The CDR3 is 17 residues long. V shed 4 bases and J shed 8 bases, with 25 bases lying between them. In germline, CDR1 is SGHRS, CDR2 YFSETQ. CDR3 DNA sequence: TGCGCCAGCAGCCTGGCCCAAGAAGTCTCAGGCGACGATGAGCAGTTCTTC. As protein: CASSLAQEVSGDDEQFF.

The V call is TRBV20-1, the J call TRBJ2-1, with unresolved D. Looked up from germline, CDR1 is DFQATT and CDR2 is SNEGSKA (reference sequence). The CDR3 totals 13 residues. Trimming left V 0 bases short and J 6 bases short, with 9 bases between. The CDR3 region has the DNA TGCAGTGCTAGAGATCTGTGGGTCAATGAGCAGTTCTTC. Its protein is CSARDLWVNEQFF.

The V and J genes are TRBV5-1 and TRBJ2-2; TRBD2 aligns across 11 bases. Trimming at V came to 4 bases and at J to 9 bases, leaving 14 bases not matched to a gene. The CDR3 runs 17 residues. Germline V gene lookup returns CDR1 SGHRS and CDR2 YFSETQ. CDR3 sequence reads: CASSPEVAGGLPRELFF. The CDR3 DNA follows: TGCGCCAGCAGCCCTGAGGTAGCGGGAGGGCTACCCCGGGAGCTGTTTTTT.

The chain combines TRBV10-3 with TRBJ2-3; 8 positions match TRBD2. There are 14 residues in the CDR3. V shed 5 bases, J shed 2 bases, and the junction held 3 bases outside the gene matches. CDR1 and CDR2 (germline): ENHRY, SYGVKD. CDR3 region: CAISRGGLTDTQYF. For the CDR3, the DNA is TGTGCCATCAGTCGGGGGGGACTCACAGATACGCAGTATTTT.

As regards this clonotype: This may stem from a read error, because a much larger clone lies one nucleotide away. The V call is TRBV12-3 or TRBV12-4, the J call TRBJ1-1; tentative D call: TRBD1 (5 bases). The CDR3 has 13 residues. Trimming removed 6 bases from V and 0 bases from J, with 8 bases in between. For the CDR3, the DNA is TGTGCCAGCAGCTGGACACTGAACACTGAAGCTTTCTTT. This sequence encodes CASSWTLNTEAFF.

This clonotype occurred a few times. This chain uses TRBV5-1 with TRBJ2-7; TRBD1 matches 7 bases. The CDR3 contains 15 residues. The junction had 5 bases not matched to a gene; V was cut back by 0 bases and J by 2 bases. From germline, CDR1 is SGHRS and CDR2 YFSETQ. The CDR3 is CASSLAGTDPYEQYF. DNA of the CDR3: TGCGCCAGCAGCTTGGCCGGGACAGACCCCTACGAGCAGTACTTC.

The chain couples TRBV3-1 to TRBJ2-3, with 7 positions matching TRBD2. V gave up 0 bases and J gave up 0 bases; unmatched junction bases: 9. This CDR3 is built from 18 residues. Germline CDR1 is LGHDT and CDR2 is YNNKEL (reference sequence). The CDR3 loop reads CASSQDTPSGASTDTQYF. For the CDR3, the DNA is TGTGCCAGCAGCCAAGATACTCCAAGCGGGGCTAGCACAGATACGCAGTATTTT.

This clonotype turned up a few times. The chain has TRBV20-1 and TRBJ2-1; TRBD2 matches at 11 bases. V lost 5 bases, J lost 5 bases, and 5 bases stayed unmatched. Germline CDR1 DFQATT, CDR2 SNEGSKA (reference sequence). The CDR3 runs 14 residues. The CDR3 DNA follows: TGCAGTGCTCCCCCACTAGCGGGAGACAATGAGCAGTTCTTC. Its translation: CSAPPLAGDNEQFF.

This clonotype occurred a few times. V and J are TRBV7-2 and TRBJ2-1, with 8 bases identical to TRBD1. The CDR3 spans 15 residues. V dropped 4 bases and J dropped 7; count of bases not matched to a gene: 9. Germline V gene data show CDR1 as SGHTA and CDR2 as FQGNSA. DNA of the CDR3: TGTGCCAGCAGCTACAGGGGGACAGGCCAAAATGAGCAGTTCTTC. It translates to CASSYRGTGQNEQFF.